Below are 14 T cell receptor beta chains sequenced from a single sample in a study of blood T cell repertoires in COVID-19. Assay: immunoSEQ multiplex PCR; the TCRdb copy retains only in-frame clones and omits some. Of 250,000 to 350,000 clones listed, approximately 88% were seen once; the top ten hold around 1%. Sequences were obtained from PBMCs or T cells enriched from blood (not recorded which). The receptors derive from a woman in her twenties or thirties who had recovered from COVID-19.

This clone was counted between two and nine times. The V gene is TRBV4-1, the J gene TRBJ2-2, with TRBD2 matching over 7 bases. V lost 4 bases, J lost 4 bases, and 0 bases stayed unmatched. From germline, CDR1 is MGHRA and CDR2 YSYEKL. The CDR3 consists of 13 residues. CDR3 amino acids: CASSRTSTGELFF. CDR3 bases: TGCGCCAGCAGCCGGACTAGCACCGGGGAGCTGTTTTTT.

The genes are TRBV5-1 and TRBJ1-3, with 7 bases lining up with TRBD1. This CDR3 contains 16 residues. Trimming took 3 bases from V and 3 from J; bases not matched to a gene: 9. Germline lookup yields CDR1 SGHRS and CDR2 YFSETQ. For the CDR3, the DNA is TGCGCCAGCAGCTCGGGACAGCCAAGCTTTGGAAACACCATATATTTT. It translates to CASSSGQPSFGNTIYF.

The chain carries TRBV7-9 and TRBJ2-3; D might be TRBD2 (7 bases). Germline V gene sequence: CDR1 SEHNR, CDR2 FQNEAQ (reference sequence). This CDR3 comprises 15 residues. V was clipped by 0 bases and J by 4 bases, with 11 bases between them. CDR3 nucleotides: TGTGCCAGCAGCTTAGCGGGGGGGCCGTCAGATACGCAGTATTTT. It yields the protein CASSLAGGPSDTQYF.

The chain joins TRBV6-2 or TRBV6-3 to TRBJ1-1, with D perhaps TRBD1 (5 bases). Germline CDR1 is MNHEY and CDR2 is SVGEGT. This CDR3 spans 14 amino acids. V lost 4 bases, J lost 6 bases, and 15 bases lay in between. CDR3 bases: TGTGCCAGCAGTTTGTTGGGGGGAAAATCTGAAGCTTTCTTT. Protein sequence: CASSLLGGKSEAFF.

The chain carries TRBV7-2 and TRBJ1-1, with D tentatively TRBD1 (5 bases). The CDR3 totals 13 residues. The V end was cut by 6 bases, the J end by 1 base, with 9 bases between. Per germline, CDR1 SGHTA and CDR2 FQGNSA. This CDR3 is CASSWTPNTEAFF. The CDR3 bases are TGTGCCAGCAGTTGGACACCGAACACTGAAGCTTTCTTT.

This chain joins TRBV7-3 and TRBJ1-1, with 8 bases aligning to TRBD1. Germline V gives CDR1 SGHTA, CDR2 FQGTGA. CDR3 length equals 15 residues. The ends lost 5 bases at V and 0 bases at J; junction bases unmatched: 5. The CDR3 DNA is TGTGCCAGCAGCCCCCTGACAGGGGTGAACACTGAAGCTTTCTTT. Translation: CASSPLTGVNTEAFF.

The rearrangement links TRBV27 to TRBJ1-2; tentatively, D is TRBD1 (5 bases). This CDR3 is built from 15 residues. The germline gives CDR1 MNHEY, CDR2 SMNVEV (reference sequence). With 1 base removed from V and 1 base from J, the gap between germline ends came to 10 bases. The CDR3 DNA reads as TGTGCCAGCAGTTTATTAGGGCAGGGTAACTATGGCTACACCTTC. This sequence encodes CASSLLGQGNYGYTF.

This sequence joins TRBV12-3 or TRBV12-4 and TRBJ1-1; D gene ambiguous. Trimming removed 10 bases at V and 6 bases at J, with 6 bases between. CDR3 size: 9 residues. The DNA of the CDR3 is TGTGCCATGTCTCCTGAAGCTTTCTTT. Translation gives CAMSPEAFF.

The V and J genes are TRBV6-2 or TRBV6-3 and TRBJ2-5, with TRBD1 matching over 7 bases. Per the germline V gene, CDR1 is MNHEY and CDR2 is SVGEGT. Germline trimming cut 5 bases from V and 2 bases from J; bases unmatched to any gene: 2. This CDR3 region has 13 residues. CDR3 residues: CASSRDRQETQYF. The CDR3 region has the DNA TGTGCCAGCAGTCGGGACAGACAAGAGACCCAGTACTTC.

The sample holds a few counts of this clone. This chain uses TRBV5-5 with TRBJ1-6, with D unclear. The V and J ends lost 3 bases and 0 bases respectively, with 4 bases between them. Germline-derived CDR1 and CDR2 are SGHKS and YYEKEE (reference sequence). The CDR3 covers 14 residues. The CDR3 here is CASSSSSYNSPLHF. The DNA for the CDR3 is TGTGCCAGCAGCTCGAGCTCCTATAATTCACCCCTCCACTTT.

The chain recombines TRBV7-6 with TRBJ2-7; 7 bases are a match to TRBD2. This CDR3 comprises 13 residues. Trimming took 2 bases from V and 7 from J; bases not matched to a gene: 5. Germline assignment: CDR1 SGHVS and CDR2 FNYEAQ. The CDR3 spells CASSLSASGEQYF. CDR3 DNA: TGTGCCAGCAGCTTATCGGCTAGCGGTGAGCAGTACTTC.

The chain links TRBV5-1 to TRBJ1-5, with D possibly matching TRBD1 (5 bases). The CDR3 extends over 16 amino acids. The V end was cut by 0 bases, the J end by 2 bases, with 12 bases between. The germline V gene has CDR1 SGHRS and CDR2 YFSETQ. The CDR3 reads CASSLGGIRGNQPQHF. For the CDR3, the DNA is TGCGCCAGCAGCTTGGGGGGCATTAGAGGCAATCAGCCCCAGCATTTT.

The V call is TRBV6-5, the J call TRBJ1-5, with TRBD1 matching 9 bases. The CDR3 is made up of 15 amino acids. CDR1 and CDR2 (germline): MNHEY, SVGAGI. V shed 5 bases, J shed 4 bases, and the junction held 6 bases outside the gene matches. The CDR3 sequence is CASSLPGQGNQPQHF. For the CDR3, the DNA is TGTGCCAGCAGTCTTCCGGGACAGGGAAATCAGCCCCAGCATTTT.

The V gene is TRBV11-3, the J gene TRBJ2-1; D is undetermined. V was trimmed by 5 bases and J by 1 base, leaving 9 bases between them. Germline V gene lookup returns CDR1 SGHNT and CDR2 YENEEA. The CDR3 runs to 14 residues. CDR3 bases: TGTGCCAGCAGCCGGCTAGTATCCTACAATGAGCAGTTCTTC. Translation: CASSRLVSYNEQFF.